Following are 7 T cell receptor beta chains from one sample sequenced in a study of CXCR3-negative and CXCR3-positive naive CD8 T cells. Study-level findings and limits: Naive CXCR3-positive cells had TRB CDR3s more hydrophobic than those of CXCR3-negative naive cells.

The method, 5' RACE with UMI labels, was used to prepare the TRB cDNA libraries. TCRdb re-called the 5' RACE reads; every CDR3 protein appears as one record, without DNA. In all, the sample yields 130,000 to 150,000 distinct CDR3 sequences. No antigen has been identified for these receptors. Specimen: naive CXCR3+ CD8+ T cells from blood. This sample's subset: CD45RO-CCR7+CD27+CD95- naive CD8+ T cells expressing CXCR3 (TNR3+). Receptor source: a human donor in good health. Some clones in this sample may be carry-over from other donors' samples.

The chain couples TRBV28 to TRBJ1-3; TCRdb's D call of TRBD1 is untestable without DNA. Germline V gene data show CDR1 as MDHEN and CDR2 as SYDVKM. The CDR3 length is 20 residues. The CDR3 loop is CASSGRDSPHTLVSGNTIYF. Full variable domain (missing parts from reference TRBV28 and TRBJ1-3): DVKVTQSSRYLVKRTGEKVFLECVQDMDHENMFWYRQDPGLGLRLIYFSYDVKMKEKGDIPEGYSVSREKKERFSLILESASTNQTSMYLCASSGRDSPHTLVSGNTIYFGEGSWLTVV.

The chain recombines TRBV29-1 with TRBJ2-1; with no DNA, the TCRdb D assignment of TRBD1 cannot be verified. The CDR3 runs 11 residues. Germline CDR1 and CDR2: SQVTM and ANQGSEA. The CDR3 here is CSVAGGNEQFF.

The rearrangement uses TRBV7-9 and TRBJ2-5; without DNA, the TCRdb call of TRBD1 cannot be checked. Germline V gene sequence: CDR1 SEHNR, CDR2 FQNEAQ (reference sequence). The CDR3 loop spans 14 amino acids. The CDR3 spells CASSLLTGQETQYF.

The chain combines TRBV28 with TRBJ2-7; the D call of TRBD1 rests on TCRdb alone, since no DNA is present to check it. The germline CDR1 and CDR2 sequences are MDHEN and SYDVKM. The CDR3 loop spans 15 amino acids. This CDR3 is CASSDGSGVAYEQYF.

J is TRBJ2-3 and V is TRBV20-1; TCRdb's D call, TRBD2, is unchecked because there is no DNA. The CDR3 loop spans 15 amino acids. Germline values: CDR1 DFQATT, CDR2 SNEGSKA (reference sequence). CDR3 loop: CSASRALSGTDTQYF.

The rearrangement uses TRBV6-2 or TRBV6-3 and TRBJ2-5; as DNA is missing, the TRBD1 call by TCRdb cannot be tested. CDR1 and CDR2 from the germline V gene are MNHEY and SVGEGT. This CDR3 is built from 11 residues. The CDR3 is CASIEGETQYF.

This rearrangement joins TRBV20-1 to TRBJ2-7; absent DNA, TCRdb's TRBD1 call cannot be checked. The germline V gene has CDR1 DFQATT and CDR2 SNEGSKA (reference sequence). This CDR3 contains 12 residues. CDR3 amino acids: CSARGQGYEQYF.